The rows below give T cell receptor beta chains drawn from one sample of a study of T cell repertoires in cytomegalovirus infection. TCRdb fed the reads into MiXCR, producing one record per CDR3 protein. The sample records some 250,000 distinct CDR3 sequences, 9.1% being singletons. Sequencing input: PBMCs. These receptors were taken from a human donor in good health (CMV status not recorded). Some clones in this sample may be carry-over from other donors' samples. CDR3s include the opening cysteine and the closing phenylalanine or tryptophan. D genes are given only for firm matches. For some rows the clone size is stated as once, few or many, or as a class when expanded; others skip it.

V gene	J gene	D gene	clone size	CDR3 length	CDR3 protein	CDR3 DNA
TRBV7-2	TRBJ2-2	-	many	17	CASSSAFKGVRTGELFF	TGTGCCAGCAGCTCCGCCTTTAAGGGAGTGAGGACCGGGGAGCTGTTTTTT
TRBV12-3/TRBV12-4	TRBJ2-1	TRBD2	many	16	CASSPFPGTSGREQFF	TGTGCCAGCAGCCCCTTTCCCGGGACTAGCGGGAGAGAGCAGTTCTTC
TRBV7-2	TRBJ2-2	TRBD2	many	16	CASRPGGSGSAGELFF	TGTGCCAGCAGACCCGGTGGTAGCGGGTCGGCCGGGGAGCTGTTTTTT
TRBV7-8	TRBJ1-6	-	few	15	CASSPQKSKNSPLHF	TGTGCCAGCAGCCCCCAAAAGTCCAAGAATTCACCCCTCCACTTT
TRBV19	TRBJ2-1	TRBD2	many	16	CASSRPSGGPKNEQFF	TGTGCCAGTAGTCGCCCTAGCGGGGGGCCTAAGAATGAGCAGTTCTTC
TRBV3-1	TRBJ2-5	TRBD2	few	16	CASSQLAGEPKETQYF	TGTGCCAGCAGCCAACTAGCGGGAGAACCAAAAGAGACCCAGTACTTC
TRBV28	TRBJ1-4	TRBD1	many	16	CASRKPGQGRDEKLFF	TGTGCCAGCAGAAAACCGGGACAGGGGAGGGATGAAAAACTGTTTTTT
TRBV5-6	TRBJ2-1	TRBD2	-	16	CASSLGPGGASREQFF	TGTGCCAGCAGCTTGGGTCCCGGGGGGGCTTCTAGGGAGCAGTTCTTC
TRBV2	TRBJ2-7	-	-	14	CASRDRSSSYEQYF	TGTGCCAGCAGAGACAGGTCCAGCTCCTACGAGCAGTACTTC
TRBV19	TRBJ2-6	-	many	14	CASSTSAGANVLTF	TGTGCCAGTTCCACCTCCGCTGGGGCCAACGTCCTGACTTTC
TRBV11-2	TRBJ2-2	-	many	15	CASRLIVSFTGELFF	TGTGCCAGCAGGCTAATCGTCTCCTTCACCGGGGAGCTGTTTTTT
TRBV7-2	TRBJ2-5	-	many	14	CASSLGGQQETQYF	TGTGCCAGCAGCTTAGGGGGTCAGCAAGAGACCCAGTACTTC
TRBV2	TRBJ1-2	TRBD1	many	15	CASSEGGQGDGGYTF	TGTGCCAGCAGTGAAGGGGGACAGGGGGATGGAGGCTACACCTTC
TRBV7-6	TRBJ2-2	-	many	14	CASSPGRKHGELFF	TGTGCCAGCAGCCCCGGACGAAAGCACGGGGAGCTGTTTTTT
TRBV20-1	TRBJ1-4	-	many	13	CSARQVANEKLFF	TGCAGTGCTAGACAGGTTGCTAATGAAAAACTGTTTTTT
TRBV7-2	TRBJ1-5	-	many	15	CASSPGGTGNQPQHF	TGTGCCAGCAGCCCGGGAGGAACAGGGAATCAGCCCCAGCATTTT
TRBV6-2/TRBV6-3	TRBJ1-1	TRBD1	-	14	CASLRDSITSEAFF	TGTGCCAGCCTCCGGGACAGTATAACCAGTGAAGCTTTCTTT
TRBV6-4	TRBJ2-1	TRBD2	-	16	CASSGPAGGSYNEQFF	TGTGCCAGCAGTGGGCCCGCGGGGGGCTCCTACAATGAGCAGTTCTTC
TRBV7-2	TRBJ1-5	-	many	15	CASSLGTTLNQPQHF	TGTGCCAGCAGCTTGGGGACAACCTTGAATCAGCCCCAGCATTTT
TRBV7-8	TRBJ1-5	-	-	17	CASSKRPPGEGNQPQHF	TGTGCCAGCAGCAAACGACCTCCCGGCGAGGGCAATCAGCCCCAGCATTTT